This TCR beta chain originates from a study of prognosis after radiotherapy for stage I lung cancer. This CDR3 spans 13 amino acids. V dropped 5 bases and J dropped 6 bases, with 13 bases sitting between them. Germline CDR1 is LNHDA and CDR2 is SQIVND (reference sequence). Two-round multiplex PCR amplified TCR beta CDR3 from genomic DNA. With primers specific to each TRBV and TRBJ gene, the first-round PCR was performed. TCRdb used MiXCR to reprocess the multiplex PCR reads, holding one entry per CDR3 protein. The table lists approximately 30,000 distinct CDR3 sequences, around 30% of them singletons, with roughly a third in the top ten. This clonotype appeared many times.

This receptor was obtained from a donor at least 50 years old with non-small cell lung cancer. The chain combines TRBV19 with TRBJ1-1; D not certain. Source: PBMCs, taken before or after stereotactic body radiation therapy (not recorded which). CDR3 in DNA: TGTGCCAGTAGTGATATGGGGTTGGCTGAAGCTTTCTTT. It codes for CASSDMGLAEAFF.